A single sample gave rise to the 20 T cell receptor beta chains below, sequenced in a study of tumor-infiltrating lymphocytes in primary liver carcinoma. Priming with a constant-region primer yielded TCR beta cDNA from about 510 ng total RNA. Construction of TCR beta libraries relied on three successive nested multiplex PCR rounds employing slightly modified ARM-PCR. Running around 9 cycles apiece, the first two PCR rounds relied on TRBV1-TRBV30 forward primers together with a C-beta reverse primer. TCRdb re-derived calls from the multiplex PCR reads in MiXCR, one entry per CDR3 protein. The sample yields some 32,000 distinct CDR3 sequences, 60% to 85% seen once. Each 20-30 mg portion of unsorted bulk tissue served as the source for co-extraction of RNA and DNA. Source material: liver tumor tissue from sampling region 5. The subset was: tumor region T5, tumor centre. These receptors all come from a man in his forties with primary liver carcinoma and hepatitis B virus infection.

Details on this clonotype: The conserved final phenylalanine or tryptophan is absent from the CDR3, which likely points to a read error. This rearrangement joins TRBV29-1 to TRBJ2-1, with D maybe TRBD1 (7 bases). There are 12 residues in the CDR3. Germline V gene sequence: CDR1 SQVTM, CDR2 ANQGSEA. Written as DNA, the CDR3 is TGTAGCGTCCGACAGGGAGGCAATGGGCAGTTCATC. It yields the protein CSVRQGGNGQFI.

Note on this clonotype: This sequence may be a read error, since a much larger clone differs from it by one base. V and J are TRBV11-3 and TRBJ1-1; D gene unclear. Germline CDR1 reads SGHNT; CDR2 reads YENEEA. The CDR3 is 12 amino acids. CDR3 amino acids: CDSSQTGSEAFF. CDR3 DNA: TGTGACAGCAGTCAGACTGGGTCTGAAGCTTTCTTT.

The chain employs TRBV11-2 and TRBJ1-4; no definite D call. The V gene's germline CDR1 is SGHAT and CDR2 FQNNGV. The CDR3 is 14 amino acids. DNA of the CDR3: TGTGCTGGCACCCCCAGGACGTACGTCCCGGGACTGTTTTTT. As protein: CAGTPRTYVPGLFF.

The sample holds one count of this clonotype. A much bigger clone sits one base away, suggesting this may be a read error. The J gene is TRBJ1-4, the V gene TRBV2; 9 bases are a match to TRBD1. Germline CDR1 reads SNHLY; CDR2 reads FYNNEI. This CDR3 contains 15 residues. CDR3 sequence (DNA): TGTGACAGCAGTGCACAGGGGGCAAATAATGAAAAACTGTTTTTT. Protein product: CDSSAQGANNEKLFF.

About this clonotype: Since no conserved phenylalanine or tryptophan closes the CDR3, a read error is the likely cause. This chain links TRBV10-3 with TRBJ1-5; unclear D gene. The CDR3 is made up of 14 amino acids. Germline assignment: CDR1 ENHRY and CDR2 SYGVKD. The CDR3 is CAISEYESDQPQHS. CDR3 nucleotides: TGTGCCATCAGTGAGTATGAGAGCGATCAGCCTCAGCATTCT.

This clonotype qualifies as medium-sized. This chain connects TRBV6-5 to TRBJ1-2; D gene unclear. Trimming removed 8 bases at V and 8 bases at J, with 12 bases between. The CDR3 sequence is 11 residues long. CDR1 and CDR2 (germline): MNHEY, SVGAGI. CDR3 sequence (DNA): TGTGCCAGCTTGGGTTCAGAAGGCTACACCTTC. Its translation: CASLGSEGYTF.

This clonotype was counted once. A much larger clonotype is one base distant, so this may be a read error. The genes are TRBV9 and TRBJ2-7, with D perhaps given as TRBD1 or TRBD2 (6 bases each). Germline-derived CDR1 and CDR2 are SGDLS and YYNGEE. The CDR3 is made up of 14 amino acids. This CDR3 reads CATSLQGGPDEQYF. CDR3 DNA sequence: TGTGCCACCAGCCTTCAAGGGGGGCCGGACGAGCAGTACTTC.

Comments on this clonotype: Given the absence of the conserved phenylalanine or tryptophan at the CDR3 end, a read error is likely. This sequence joins TRBV11-2 and TRBJ2-2; D may correspond to TRBD1 or TRBD2 (7 bases each). Germline assignment: CDR1 SGHAT and CDR2 FQNNGV. CDR3 length: 17 amino acids. The CDR3 reads CASSLASGGANTGELFS. As DNA, the CDR3 is TGTGCCAGTAGCTTAGCATCAGGGGGGGCGAACACCGGGGAGCTGTTTTCT.

This clonotype was seen once. V and J are TRBV6-5 and TRBJ2-1; unclear D gene. The CDR3 consists of 11 residues. Germline CDR1 is MNHEY and CDR2 is SVGAGI. V was shortened by 7 bases and J by 12 bases, with 13 bases between the two germline ends. In nucleotides, the CDR3 is TGTGCCAGCACCGATGCGTTGGGGCAGTTCTTC. This encodes CASTDALGQFF.

A word on this clonotype: Sequence at one end of the junction differs from germline and may be a read error. This chain uses TRBV4-1 with TRBJ2-1, with D perhaps being TRBD1 or TRBD2 (5 bases each). The CDR3 spans 15 residues. Germline V gives CDR1 MGHRA, CDR2 YSYEKL. The CDR3 DNA is TGCGCCAGCAGCCAGGAATGGGGACCCTACAGTGAGCAGTTCTTC. Its translation is CASSQEWGPYSEQFF.

The table lists this clonotype with a count of one. The CDR3 carries no conserved terminal phenylalanine or tryptophan, so it likely arises from a read error. The chain carries TRBV7-9 and TRBJ2-1; D might be TRBD1 or TRBD2, each matching 5 bases. Germline V gives CDR1 SEHNR, CDR2 FQNEAQ (reference sequence). V was pared by 2 bases and J by 7 bases, with 21 bases between. The CDR3 length is 17 residues. CDR3 nucleotide sequence: TGTGCCAGCAGCTTACTATATCAGGGACCTAAAACAAATGAGCAGTTCCTC. This encodes CASSLLYQGPKTNEQFL.

The V call is TRBV11-2, the J call TRBJ2-5, with D perhaps matching TRBD2 (5 bases). The CDR3 spans 14 residues. CDR1 SGHAT and CDR2 FQNNGV come from the germline V gene. V lost 4 bases to trimming and J lost 5 bases, with 14 bases between them. In DNA form, the CDR3 reads TGTGCCAGCAGCTCGCAACAGAGGAGGGAGACCCAGTACTTC. Translation: CASSSQQRRETQYF.

This chain links TRBV4-1 with TRBJ2-1, with D possibly being TRBD2 (5 bases). The germline V gene has CDR1 MGHRA and CDR2 YSYEKL. The CDR3 contains 13 residues. V gave up 4 bases and J gave up 9 bases, with 13 bases separating them. The CDR3 DNA is TGCGCCAGCAGCCTAGCGAGTGTGTTTGAGCAGTTCTTC. This translates into CASSLASVFEQFF.

The rearrangement links TRBV11-2 to TRBJ2-7; tentative D call: TRBD2 (5 bases). The V end was cut by 2 bases, the J end by 5 bases, with 16 bases between. Germline V gives CDR1 SGHAT, CDR2 FQNNGV. The CDR3 length is 15 residues. The CDR3 nucleotides are TGTGCCAGCAGCTTACTCTCGGGGATTACCCACGAGCAGTACTTC. Its protein product is CASSLLSGITHEQYF. Variable domain in full (rest from reference TRBV11-2 and TRBJ2-7): EAGVAQSPRYKIIEKRQSVAFWCNPISGHATLYWYQQILGQGPKLLIQFQNNGVVDDSQLPKDRFSAERLKGVDSTLKIQPAKLEDSAVYLCASSLLSGITHEQYFGPGTRLTVT.

DNA for the CDR3: TGTGCCAGCAGCTTTAGGAATTCACCCCTCCACTTT. It encodes CASSFRNSPLHF. The chain couples TRBV12-3 or TRBV12-4 to TRBJ1-6; D uncertain. V was trimmed by 6 bases and J by 7 bases, leaving 7 bases between them. CDR3 length: 12 amino acids.

This clonotype turned up a few times. The chain recombines TRBV7-9 with TRBJ2-1; the D gene is possibly TRBD1 (6 bases). The CDR3 has 17 residues. In germline, CDR1 is SEHNR, CDR2 FQNEAQ (reference sequence). With 5 bases removed from V and 7 bases from J, the gap between germline ends came to 24 bases. CDR3 DNA: TGTGCCAGCAGCCTACCACATCAGGGGCCTGAAACAAATGAGCAGTTCTTC. Its protein product is CASSLPHQGPETNEQFF.

As for this clonotype: Mismatch with germline at one junction end may stem from a read error. This rearrangement joins TRBV11-2 to TRBJ2-1; TRBD2 matches 7 bases. From germline, CDR1 is SGHAT and CDR2 FQNNGV. The CDR3 spans 19 residues. The CDR3 DNA is TGTGCCAGCAACTTAGATGGGCGATTCAGCGGGACCCTTTACAATGGGCAGCTCTTC. This codes for CASNLDGRFSGTLYNGQLF.

With respect to this clonotype: The junction does not match germline at one end; this may be a read error. V is TRBV5-5 and J is TRBJ2-7, with D perhaps matching TRBD1 (6 bases). This CDR3 is 15 amino acids long. The germline V gene encodes CDR1 SGHKS and CDR2 YYEKEE (reference sequence). In nucleotides, the CDR3 is TGTGCCAGCAGCTTGACAGGGTGGAGCTCCTACGAGCAGTATTTC. Protein product: CASSLTGWSSYEQYF.

The table lists this clonotype with a few counts. The rearrangement links TRBV20-1 to TRBJ2-7, with TRBD2 identical over 11 bases. With V trimmed by 2 bases and J by 7 bases, 10 bases remained unmatched. The CDR3 has 15 residues. CDR1 is DFQATT and CDR2 is SNEGSKA in the germline V gene (reference sequence). DNA of the CDR3: TGCAGTGCTAGAACTAGCGGGAGTAATAAGGGGGAGCAGTACTTC. As protein: CSARTSGSNKGEQYF.

Regarding this clonotype: The CDR3 does not close with the conserved phenylalanine or tryptophan, likely indicating a read error. The chain combines TRBV10-3 with TRBJ2-3; tentatively, D is TRBD2 (6 bases). The germline gives CDR1 ENHRY, CDR2 SYGVKD. This CDR3 has 16 residues. The CDR3 region is CAIRHTSRASIDTQYS. The CDR3 DNA reads as TGTGCCATCAGGCACACTAGCAGGGCTAGCATAGATACGCAGTATTCT.